These 29 T cell receptor beta chains were all obtained from the same sample, sequenced in a study of shared clonotypes between healthy human individuals. Terminally differentiated effector memory CD45RA+ cells were left out of the naive CD8 fraction, which was CD45RO-negative and positively selected for CCR7. TCRdb's table, derived via immunoSEQ multiplex PCR, lists solely in-frame clones and lacks some. The data contain millions of clones, 90% to 95% of them singletons. Sequencing was performed on naive CD8+ T cells from PBMCs. The origin of the receptors is a man aged 18 to 29 in good health. Some clones in this sample may be carry-over from other donors' samples.

The CDR3: CASSQVRGTLGISGANVLTF. The CDR3 nucleotides are TGCGCCAGCAGCCAAGTCCGTGGGACGCTGGGGATCTCTGGGGCCAACGTCCTGACTTTC. The chain combines TRBV4-3 with TRBJ2-6; either TRBD1 or TRBD2 may fit D (5 bases each). V dropped 1 base and J dropped 0 bases, with 19 bases sitting between them. Germline-derived CDR1 and CDR2 are LGHNA and YSLEER. The CDR3 loop spans 20 amino acids.

V usage is TRBV11-2 and J usage is TRBJ2-2; 8 bases fit TRBD2. This CDR3 contains 16 residues. Germline CDR1 reads SGHAT; CDR2 reads FQNNGV. The J segment lost 5 bases and the V segment lost 5 bases, leaving 10 bases of the junction unmatched. DNA for the CDR3: TGTGCCAGCAGCCCCATTCCGGGAGGGTTGACCGGGGAGCTGTTTTTT. Its translation is CASSPIPGGLTGELFF.

The chain carries TRBV19 and TRBJ2-2; perhaps TRBD1 as D (6 bases). CDR3 length equals 19 residues. Between the trimmed V and J ends, which lost 5 bases and 4 bases, there was a span of 26 bases. Germline lookup yields CDR1 LNHDA and CDR2 SQIVND (reference sequence). CDR3 nucleotide sequence: TGTGCCAGTAGTCCGAGCCGGGACAATTTTCAATGGGGCACCGGGGAGCTGTTTTTT. Its protein is CASSPSRDNFQWGTGELFF.

The chain carries TRBV28 and TRBJ2-3, with 10 positions matching TRBD2. The CDR3 has 16 residues. Trimming cost V 5 bases and J 3 bases; bases outside gene matches: 8. CDR1 is MDHEN and CDR2 is SYDVKM in the germline V gene. CDR3 coding DNA: TGTGCCAGCAGTGGCCTTCAGCGGGAGGGTACAGATACGCAGTATTTT. Its translation: CASSGLQREGTDTQYF. Together with reference TRBV28 and TRBJ2-3, the CDR3 gives the full variable domain: DVKVTQSSRYLVKRTGEKVFLECVQDMDHENMFWYRQDPGLGLRLIYFSYDVKMKEKGDIPEGYSVSREKKERFSLILESASTNQTSMYLCASSGLQREGTDTQYFGPGTRLTVL.

The CDR3: CASSLGAGNHRATNEKLFF. CDR3 sequence (DNA): TGTGCCAGCAGCTTAGGGGCAGGGAATCATAGGGCAACTAATGAAAAACTGTTTTTT. The rearrangement joins TRBV7-2 to TRBJ1-4; D may be TRBD1 (5 bases). Per the germline V gene, CDR1 is SGHTA and CDR2 is FQGNSA. With 1 base removed from V and 0 bases from J, the gap between germline ends came to 18 bases. The CDR3 contains 19 residues.

This chain joins TRBV9 and TRBJ2-3, with 11 bases that match TRBD2. Germline loops: CDR1 SGDLS, CDR2 YYNGEE. After removal of 3 bases from V and 2 bases from J, the junction contained 5 bases not matched to a gene. This CDR3 comprises 16 residues. This CDR3 reads CASSAGTSGYTDTQYF. In nucleotides, the CDR3 is TGTGCCAGCAGCGCTGGGACTAGCGGATACACAGATACGCAGTATTTT.

This chain links TRBV27 with TRBJ2-1; possible D gene TRBD2, 6 bases. Germline values: CDR1 MNHEY, CDR2 SMNVEV (reference sequence). Trimming cost V 11 bases and J 5 bases, with 7 bases left between them. The CDR3 is 10 residues long. The CDR3 DNA is TGTGCCGGCGGGAACAATGAGCAGTTCTTC. Translating it yields CAGGNNEQFF.

The gene calls are TRBV9 and TRBJ2-1; D might be TRBD1 (6 bases). This CDR3 comprises 17 residues. The germline gives CDR1 SGDLS, CDR2 YYNGEE. The germline V and J ends were trimmed by 3 bases and 0 bases, with 16 bases remaining between them. CDR3 protein: CASSDPNPGVSYNEQFF. The CDR3 DNA sequence: TGTGCCAGCAGCGATCCTAACCCAGGGGTCTCCTACAATGAGCAGTTCTTC.

The V call is TRBV9, the J call TRBJ2-1; 7 bases align to TRBD2. Looked up from germline, CDR1 is SGDLS and CDR2 is YYNGEE. With 7 bases clipped from V and 3 bases from J, the junction kept 7 bases outside the gene matches. The CDR3 length is 14 residues. This chain's CDR3 is CASGRAVGYNEQFF. As DNA, the CDR3 is TGTGCCAGCGGGAGGGCGGTGGGCTACAATGAGCAGTTCTTC. The full variable domain, with the rest looked up from reference TRBV9 and TRBJ2-1, is DSGVTQTPKHLITATGQRVTLRCSPRSGDLSVYWYQQSLDQGLQFLIQYYNGEERAKGNILERFSAQQFPDLHSELNLSSLELGDSALYFCASGRAVGYNEQFFGPGTRLTVL.

V is TRBV4-1 and J is TRBJ2-7; D may be TRBD1 (5 bases). This CDR3 comprises 15 residues. Germline lookup yields CDR1 MGHRA and CDR2 YSYEKL. V was pared by 1 base and J by 1 base, with 11 bases between. CDR3 nucleotides: TGCGCCAGCAGCCAAGGAGGCAGGGCTTCCTACGAGCAGTACTTC. The encoded protein is CASSQGGRASYEQYF.

This chain links TRBV11-2 with TRBJ2-3; TRBD2 is a possible D gene (7 bases). In germline, CDR1 is SGHAT, CDR2 FQNNGV. The length of the CDR3 is 16 residues. Trimming shortened V by 5 bases and J by 5 bases, and 20 bases separated the two germline ends. This CDR3 reads CASSQRDWGAQDTQYF. CDR3 DNA sequence: TGTGCCAGCAGCCAGCGGGACTGGGGGGCCCAAGATACGCAGTATTTT.

This chain links TRBV14 with TRBJ1-4; D gene unclear. CDR1 SGHDN and CDR2 FVKESK come from the germline V gene. There are 16 residues in the CDR3. The V end lost 0 bases, the J end lost 3 bases, and 11 bases lay between the germline ends. Here the CDR3 DNA reads TGTGCCAGCAGCCAAGATGCCACCGCCGCTAATGAAAAACTGTTTTTT. Its translation is CASSQDATAANEKLFF.

This clone is a singleton in its sample. Other DNA sequences in the sample encode the same CDR3. CDR3 in amino acids: CASSLGGAYNEQFF. CDR3 coding DNA: TGTGCCAGCAGTCTTGGTGGGGCCTACAATGAGCAGTTCTTC. This rearrangement joins TRBV27 to TRBJ2-1; no clear D gene. The CDR3 spans 14 residues. Trimming stripped 5 bases from V and 2 bases from J, with 10 bases between. Germline CDR1 is MNHEY and CDR2 is SMNVEV (reference sequence).

The chain links TRBV6-6 to TRBJ2-1; maybe TRBD1 (5 bases). The CDR3 runs to 14 residues. Deletions cut 7 bases from V and 8 bases from J, with 18 bases between. The germline V gene has CDR1 MNHNY and CDR2 SVGAGI (reference sequence). The CDR3 DNA reads TGTGCCAGCACCCCCAGGGCAGGGTCCGATGAGCAGTTCTTC. Translated, it gives CASTPRAGSDEQFF.

V usage is TRBV7-9 and J usage is TRBJ2-7; D may be TRBD1 (5 bases). Per germline, CDR1 SEHNR and CDR2 FQNEAQ (reference sequence). Deletions cut 5 bases from V and 1 base from J, with 18 bases between. The CDR3 extends over 16 amino acids. The CDR3 DNA follows: TGTGCCAGCAGCCGGGTGGGTTTAGGGGAATCCTACGAGCAGTACTTC. It translates to CASSRVGLGESYEQYF.

This clone was detected only once. This chain connects TRBV28 to TRBJ1-5, with TRBD1 matching 9 bases. The germline CDR1 and CDR2 sequences are MDHEN and SYDVKM. CDR3 size: 17 residues. Trimming cost V 4 bases and J 0 bases; bases outside gene matches: 7. The chain's CDR3 is CASSYRGLVSSNQPQHF. In DNA form, the CDR3 reads TGTGCCAGCAGTTACAGGGGGCTCGTCTCTAGCAATCAGCCCCAGCATTTT.

About this clone: This specimen includes other DNA sequences encoding the same CDR3. J is TRBJ2-2 and V is TRBV9; 8 positions match TRBD2. Trimming cost V 4 bases and J 4 bases; bases outside gene matches: 3. Germline V gives CDR1 SGDLS, CDR2 YYNGEE. The CDR3 extends over 14 amino acids. CDR3 nucleotide sequence: TGTGCCAGCAGCCCCCGGGGGGGCACCGGGGAGCTGTTTTTT. Translated: CASSPRGGTGELFF.

The rearrangement uses TRBV9 and TRBJ2-3; D is perhaps TRBD1 (6 bases). This CDR3 has 16 amino acids. Trimming pared 4 bases from V and 3 bases from J, leaving 18 bases between. CDR1 and CDR2 from the germline V gene are SGDLS and YYNGEE. This CDR3 reads CASSIVEQGWTDTQYF. The CDR3 nucleotides read TGTGCCAGCAGCATAGTGGAGCAGGGGTGGACAGATACGCAGTATTTT.

This chain uses TRBV5-1 with TRBJ2-7, with 8 nucleotides matching TRBD2. The CDR3 runs to 17 residues. V lost 0 bases and J lost 5; bases outside the gene matches: 13. Per the germline V gene, CDR1 is SGHRS and CDR2 is YFSETQ. CDR3 nucleotide sequence: TGCGCCAGCAGCTTGGGAGGCTCGGGAGGGCCGACCAACGAGCAGTACTTC. It translates to CASSLGGSGGPTNEQYF.

On this clone itself: Other DNA sequences of this sample code for an identical CDR3. The V and J genes are TRBV7-9 and TRBJ2-7, with 7 bases that match TRBD1. V gave up 4 bases and J gave up 4 bases; unmatched junction bases: 7. This CDR3 region has 14 residues. Germline lookup yields CDR1 SEHNR and CDR2 FQNEAQ (reference sequence). The CDR3 here is CASSSRDSPYEQYF. The CDR3 coding sequence is TGTGCCAGCAGCTCCCGGGACAGCCCTTACGAGCAGTACTTC. Using reference TRBV7-9 and TRBJ2-7 for the parts outside the CDR3, the full variable domain is DTGVSQNPRHKITKRGQNVTFRCDPISEHNRLYWYRQTLGQGPEFLTYFQNEAQLEKSRLLSDRFSAERPKGSFSTLEIQRTEQGDSAMYLCASSSRDSPYEQYFGPGTRLTVT.

The chain employs TRBV6-4 and TRBJ2-7; TRBD1 is a possible D gene (5 bases). Germline V gene data show CDR1 as MRHNA and CDR2 as SNTAGT. The V end lost 6 bases, the J end lost 2 bases, and 20 bases lay between the germline ends. This CDR3 comprises 16 residues. CDR3 residues: CASRDDVGHLTYEQYF. The CDR3 nucleotides are TGTGCCAGCAGGGACGACGTGGGGCACCTTACCTACGAGCAGTACTTC.

The chain couples TRBV11-2 to TRBJ1-1, with a possible D match to TRBD1 (5 bases). The CDR3 spans 13 residues. Trimming cost V 6 bases and J 2 bases, with 10 bases left between them. Germline lookup yields CDR1 SGHAT and CDR2 FQNNGV. DNA of the CDR3: TGTGCCAGCAGGGGGACGGGAAACACTGAAGCTTTCTTT. Its protein is CASRGTGNTEAFF.

CDR3 DNA sequence: TGTGCCAGCAGTTTTCCTGGCGGGAGAGGCGGCTACGAGCAGTACTTC. Residues: CASSFPGGRGGYEQYF. The chain recombines TRBV28 with TRBJ2-7; 7 nucleotides match TRBD2. After removal of 3 bases from V and 3 bases from J, the junction contained 11 bases not matched to a gene. CDR1 MDHEN and CDR2 SYDVKM come from the germline V gene. The CDR3 loop spans 16 amino acids.

The V gene is TRBV6-1, the J gene TRBJ1-5, with TRBD1 matching over 9 bases. The V segment lost 3 bases and the J segment 5 bases; nucleotides outside the gene matches: 5. CDR1 and CDR2 (germline): MNHNS, SASEGT. This CDR3 is 15 amino acids long. This chain's CDR3 is CASSEPGQGYQPQHF. CDR3 DNA sequence: TGTGCCAGCAGTGAGCCGGGACAGGGATATCAGCCCCAGCATTTT.

This rearrangement joins TRBV5-4 to TRBJ2-7; D may be TRBD2 (5 bases). Trimming removed 4 bases from V and 3 bases from J, with 11 bases in between. The germline V gene encodes CDR1 SGHNT and CDR2 YYREEE (reference sequence). This CDR3 spans 13 amino acids. The CDR3 sequence: CASSRGGLYEQYF. CDR3 nucleotide sequence: TGTGCCAGCAGCCGCGGAGGCCTCTACGAGCAGTACTTC.

The V call is TRBV6-6, the J call TRBJ2-7; perhaps TRBD1 as D (6 bases). Between the trimmed V and J ends, which lost 7 bases and 3 bases, there was a span of 13 bases. Looked up from germline, CDR1 is MNHNY and CDR2 is SVGAGI (reference sequence). This CDR3 spans 13 amino acids. The CDR3 loop reads CASTLTGNYEQYF. The CDR3 DNA is TGTGCCAGCACCTTGACAGGAAACTACGAGCAGTACTTC.

This clone appeared a few times. This sequence joins TRBV29-1 and TRBJ1-1, with D maybe TRBD1 (6 bases). CDR3 length: 12 residues. V was cut by 8 bases and J by 4 bases, with 14 bases left in between. Germline V gene lookup returns CDR1 SQVTM and CDR2 ANQGSEA. The DNA of the CDR3 is TGCAGCATGCAGGGGTCCGGCACTGAAGCTTTCTTT. This encodes CSMQGSGTEAFF.

V usage is TRBV28 and J usage is TRBJ2-7, with D hard to call. The CDR3 consists of 13 residues. Germline-derived CDR1 and CDR2 are MDHEN and SYDVKM. The V gene lost 3 bases and the J gene lost 3 bases, with 9 bases spanning the gap. The CDR3 here is CASSFATYYEQYF. CDR3 sequence (DNA): TGTGCCAGCAGTTTTGCGACTTACTACGAGCAGTACTTC. The whole variable domain, remainder taken from reference TRBV28 and TRBJ2-7, is DVKVTQSSRYLVKRTGEKVFLECVQDMDHENMFWYRQDPGLGLRLIYFSYDVKMKEKGDIPEGYSVSREKKERFSLILESASTNQTSMYLCASSFATYYEQYFGPGTRLTVT.

The chain links TRBV5-4 to TRBJ2-7; perhaps TRBD1 as D (7 bases). The CDR3 extends over 14 amino acids. V was trimmed by 2 bases and J by 7 bases, leaving 16 bases between them. Germline CDR1 SGHNT, CDR2 YYREEE (reference sequence). This CDR3 reads CASSFGRGVREQYF. CDR3 coding DNA: TGTGCCAGCAGCTTCGGCAGGGGGGTAAGGGAGCAGTACTTC.